This TCR beta chain stems from a study of beta chain features in type 1 diabetes (dated 2018 in TCRdb). As for the study more broadly: Mean age, gender distribution, total cell number and subset yield did not differ between patients and healthy donors. The study compared TCRB repertoires of sorted circulating CD4+ T cell subsets between recently diagnosed type 1 diabetes patients and matched healthy donors. Across all samples, some 99 million sorted cells were examined, and cell number per subset correlated strongly with RNA yield. Whereas all 30 or so donors provided naive and central memory subsets, regulatory and stem cell-like memory subsets were isolated from just 8 patients and roughly 8 healthy donors. Results and caveats for the whole study, not just this receptor: Because cDNA was sequenced instead of genomic DNA, activated cells with high expression could be over-represented, although the groups did not differ in activation or CD3 levels. At VDJ recombination sites, type 1 diabetes patients had fewer insertions and more deleted nucleotides, which implies abnormalities in thymic rearrangement. PCR might favor shorter templates, but patient and control samples were amplified and corrected together, so any skew would affect both groups equally. Because small numbers of individuals were included in the HLA sub-analyses, any influence of HLA type on TCRB rearrangement was left unresolved. Type 1 diabetes patients showed a moderate but significant shortening of TCRB CDR3 length in all four CD4+ subsets. The naive, central memory and regulatory TCRB repertoires appeared to resemble one another more closely among patients than among healthy donors.

Reading the germline V gene gives CDR1 SGDLS and CDR2 YYNGEE. V is trimmed back by 0 bases and J by 4 bases, and the junction contains 4 bases that no gene match accounts for. Measured from the cysteine to the phenylalanine, the CDR3 is 16 residues long. The read is trimmed to its CDR3 DNA, 48 bases read in frame from base 1. Each donor gave one peripheral blood draw, averaging roughly 100 mL, which was collected into heparinised tubes. Using a panel that included CD45RO, CCR7, CD25, CD127, CD95 and CD27, naive, central memory, regulatory and stem cell-like memory CD4+ T cells were sorted on a BD FACSAria II. All sorted populations exceeded 98% purity. PBMCs were separated immediately by Lymphoprep density gradient centrifugation and were stained directly, without being cultured. So that batch effects would be minimized, each experiment stained and sorted samples in pairs, pairing one healthy donor with one patient.

To note about this clone: There is no known antigen for this receptor. No much larger clone exists at a distance of one base, and base qualities are not known.

The entire isolated RNA was reverse transcribed using the High Capacity cDNA Reverse Transcription Kit, and thus expressed TCRB transcripts were sequenced. Deep immunoSEQ sequencing was applied to naive, central memory and regulatory T cell samples, giving an average of roughly 3.5 million total reads per sample. After sorted cells were lysed in RLT buffer, RNA was extracted with DNase-treated RNeasy Micro or Mini kits, with the choice depending on cell number. To prevent cross-contamination, every cell subset was processed on its own, while patient and healthy donor samples were processed together. The immunoSEQ multiplex PCR was used to amplify TCRB sequences from cDNA, generating 87-bp fragments that spanned the CDR3 region. Sequencing of the amplicons was performed on the Illumina HiSeq platform. The paper's processing steps were these. PCR bias was computationally corrected using synthetic template baselines, reads within Hamming distance 2 were collapsed, and singletons that could not be merged were discarded. Reads were aligned against IMGT to assign V, D and J genes, CDR3 length and insertions or deletions at six rearrangement sites. Within each subset, clonotype counts were normalized to sorted cell number, after which true diversity and Gini coefficients were computed with the tcR R package. Repertoire sharing was quantified using the overlap coefficient calculated on TCRB nucleotide sequences. Out-of-frame TCRB sequences from naive cells were analyzed to stand in for the pre-selection repertoire. TCRdb took over this immuneACCESS table, retaining in-frame rearrangements with V and J assigned. Such tables are incomplete; in checked studies, under half of the missing clones stem from an unresolved V gene, and the remainder is unexplained. The V and J calls and clone size come from that table; D and trimming were worked out from the DNA. The sample table shows 600,000 to 650,000 clones, and around a sixth are seen once. Jointly, the top ten make up more than 0.08% of the sample.

The V and J genes are TRBV9 and TRBJ1-4; TRBD1 aligns with 9 central bases. The origin of this receptor is a young man in good health. The specimen sequenced was naive CD4+ T cells from blood. In light of the paper, this sample's cell subset or site label describes: true naive CD4+ T cells. The DNA is as follows: TGTGCCAGCAGCGTAGCCCCGACAGGGGGTAATGAAAAACTGTTTTTT. This encodes CASSVAPTGGNEKLFF.